This T cell receptor beta chain was found in a study of blood T cell repertoires in COVID-19. In the authors' methods: Amplified reference gene primers provided the basis for estimating nucleated cell counts. Data came from immunoSEQ multiplex PCR; TCRdb stores just in-frame clones and leaves some out. The V and J calls and clone size come from that table; D and trimming were worked out from the DNA. The table includes 150,000 to 200,000 clones, about nine tenths detected once. The CDR3 is 14 amino acids. Germline CDR1 reads SGHTA; CDR2 reads FQGNSA. V gave up 3 bases and J gave up 4 bases, with 12 bases separating them.

Sequencing used peripheral blood. The chain employs TRBV7-2 and TRBJ1-1, with D possibly being TRBD1 (5 bases). The source is a man in his 70s with active or convalescent COVID-19. CDR3 bases: TGTGCCAGCAGCTTTCCTCGGGGGGGCACTGAAGCTTTCTTT. This sequence encodes CASSFPRGGTEAFF.